Reported below is one T cell receptor beta chain. Surgical specimens yielded lamina propria lymphocytes, which were density-gradient separated and then sorted. Only in-frame clones appear in the TCRdb table, and some are missing; sequencing was by immunoSEQ multiplex PCR. The sample has around 5,000 clones; more than 75% are singletons. The data originate from a study of T cell repertoires in ileal Crohn's disease. The specimen was CD4+ T cells from ileum. This TCR was recovered from an adult with Crohn's disease. Some clones in this sample may be carry-over from other donors' samples.

As DNA, the CDR3 is TGTGCCAGCAGTTCCCAAGCGGGGAGCTCCTACGAGCAGTACTTC. It specifies CASSSQAGSSYEQYF. This sequence joins TRBV28 and TRBJ2-7; TRBD2 matches at 7 bases. Germline CDR1 and CDR2: MDHEN and SYDVKM. The length of the CDR3 is 15 residues. V dropped 4 bases and J dropped 0; count of bases not matched to a gene: 6. The full variable domain, with the rest looked up from reference TRBV28 and TRBJ2-7, is DVKVTQSSRYLVKRTGEKVFLECVQDMDHENMFWYRQDPGLGLRLIYFSYDVKMKEKGDIPEGYSVSREKKERFSLILESASTNQTSMYLCASSSQAGSSYEQYFGPGTRLTVT.